The 7 T cell receptor beta chains below were found in one sample sequenced in a study of T-cell memory formation after mild COVID-19. Each CDR3 protein is one row after TCRdb ran MiXCR on the 5' RACE reads. The sample has tens of thousands of distinct CDR3 sequences, 10% to 15% seen once. Sequencing input: PBMCs or a T cell subset sorted from them (not recorded which). The receptors derive from a man between 18 and 29 years old who had mild COVID-19 (a few samples of this study predate the infection). Cell type and time point are not known.

This clonotype appeared many times. The V call is TRBV4-2, the J call TRBJ2-7, with a possible D match to TRBD1 (5 bases). Germline V gene lookup returns CDR1 LGHNA and CDR2 YNFKEQ. The V and J ends lost 0 bases and 7 bases respectively, with 10 bases between them. This CDR3 contains 13 residues. CDR3 protein: CASSQEWGWEQYV. CDR3 DNA sequence: TGTGCCAGCAGCCAAGAGTGGGGCTGGGAGCAGTACGTC.

This clonotype has at least ten counts. The CDR3 region has the DNA TGTGCCACCAGCAGATCCCCGACCGCAGATACGCAGTATTTT. Amino acid sequence: CATSRSPTADTQYF. The chain joins TRBV15 to TRBJ2-3, with D unclear. Germline V gene lookup returns CDR1 LNHNV and CDR2 YYDKDF (reference sequence). V was pared by 2 bases and J by 4 bases, with 10 bases between. The CDR3 spans 14 residues.

V and J are TRBV7-9 and TRBJ1-5; 7 bases map to TRBD1. The germline V gene has CDR1 SEHNR and CDR2 FQNEAQ (reference sequence). This CDR3 region has 15 residues. V dropped 1 base and J dropped 4; count of bases not matched to a gene: 4. CDR3 sequence reads: CASSLETGANQPQHF. CDR3 sequence (DNA): TGTGCCAGCAGCTTAGAAACAGGGGCAAATCAGCCCCAGCATTTT.

The chain links TRBV20-1 to TRBJ2-6; perhaps TRBD2 as D (6 bases). The CDR3 consists of 16 residues. Per germline, CDR1 DFQATT and CDR2 SNEGSKA (reference sequence). The chain's CDR3 is CRASGGTQSGANVLTF. DNA for the CDR3: TGCAGGGCCTCGGGCGGGACCCAGTCTGGGGCCAACGTCCTGACTTTC.

The chain links TRBV4-1 to TRBJ1-1, with TRBD1 as a possible D gene (5 bases). The CDR3 length is 14 residues. V was cut by 1 base and J by 3 bases, with 9 bases left in between. Germline V CDR1 and CDR2: MGHRA, YSYEKL. Written as DNA, the CDR3 is TGCGCCAGCAGCCAAGCATGGGGGTACACTGAAGCTTTCTTT. Translated: CASSQAWGYTEAFF.

This clonotype showed up many times. The chain recombines TRBV27 with TRBJ2-3, with D hard to call. V dropped 4 bases and J dropped 6 bases, with 11 bases sitting between them. CDR1 MNHEY and CDR2 SMNVEV come from the germline V gene (reference sequence). This CDR3 comprises 13 residues. The CDR3 spells CASSWALGDTQYF. CDR3 bases: TGTGCCAGCAGTTGGGCCCTTGGGGATACGCAGTATTTT.

This clonotype was found a few times. The rearrangement joins TRBV4-1 to TRBJ2-2; weak D call: TRBD2 (6 bases). Germline V gene sequence: CDR1 MGHRA, CDR2 YSYEKL. Deletions cut 3 bases from V and 1 base from J, with 24 bases between. The CDR3 sequence is 20 residues long. In DNA, the CDR3 is TGCGCCAGCAGCCACGTTCGACCCGCGCGGCTAGCGCTGAACACCGGGGAGCTGTTTTTT. It codes for CASSHVRPARLALNTGELFF.